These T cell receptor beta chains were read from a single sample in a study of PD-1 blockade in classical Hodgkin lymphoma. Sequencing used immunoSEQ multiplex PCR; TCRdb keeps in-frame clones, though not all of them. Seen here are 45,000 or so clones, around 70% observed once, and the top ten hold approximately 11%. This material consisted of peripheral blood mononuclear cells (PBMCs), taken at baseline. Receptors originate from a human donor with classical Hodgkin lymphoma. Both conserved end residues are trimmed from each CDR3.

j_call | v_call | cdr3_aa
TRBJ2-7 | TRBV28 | ASSGQGIYD
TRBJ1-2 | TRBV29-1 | SVSGTGVGGYT
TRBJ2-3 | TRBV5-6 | ASSPQGEIDTQY
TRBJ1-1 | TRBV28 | ASSILTGRGTEAF
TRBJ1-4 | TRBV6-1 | ASSDLATNEKLF
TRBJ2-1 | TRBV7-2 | ASSPTERNEQF
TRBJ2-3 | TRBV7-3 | ASSPGTTSKVV
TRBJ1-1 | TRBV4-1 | ASSQSTDSTLNEAF
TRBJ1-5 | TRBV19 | ASRFGLIQPQH
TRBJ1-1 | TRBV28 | ASTLQGVGDTEAF
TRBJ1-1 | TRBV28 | ASSLLGEGTGNTEAF
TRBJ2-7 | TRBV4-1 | ASSQVPGQGTHEQY
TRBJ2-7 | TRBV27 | ASSPDRVQNYEQY
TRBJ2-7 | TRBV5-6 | ASSLAGTGSYEQY
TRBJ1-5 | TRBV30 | AWADTGTGWNQPQH
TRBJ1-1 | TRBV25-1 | ASSAYREAF
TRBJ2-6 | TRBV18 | ASSPPQRLSGANVLT
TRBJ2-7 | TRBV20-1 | SASTSYEQY
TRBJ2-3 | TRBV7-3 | ASSPRGDTQY
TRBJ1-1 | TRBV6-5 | ASSYGGNTEAF
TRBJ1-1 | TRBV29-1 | SPETEAF
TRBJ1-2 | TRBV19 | ASMPGGYGYT
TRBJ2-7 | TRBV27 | ASSHVDSYEQY
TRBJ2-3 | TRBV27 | ASSLSRLSTDTQY
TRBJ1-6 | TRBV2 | ASKSGNSPLH
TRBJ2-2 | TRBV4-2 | ASSQGGLTNTGELF
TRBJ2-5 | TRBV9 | ASSATTGYQETQY
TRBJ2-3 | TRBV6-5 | ASSPTGSLTDTQY
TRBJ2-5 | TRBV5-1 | ASVSLPGRQETQY
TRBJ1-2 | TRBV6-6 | ASRTGGNNYGYT
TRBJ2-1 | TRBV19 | ASSSGFRDRGLNEQF
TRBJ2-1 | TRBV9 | ASSVATTDYNEQF
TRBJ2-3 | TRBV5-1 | ASSLATGPNTQY
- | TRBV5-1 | ASSLGSAAGVGYEQY
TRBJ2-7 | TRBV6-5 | ASSGLYEQY
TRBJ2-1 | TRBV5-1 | ASSLGNEQF
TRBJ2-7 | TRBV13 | ASSEAPGGYEQY
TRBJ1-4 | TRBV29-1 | SVALGVGGEKLF
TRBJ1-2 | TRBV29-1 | SVGVGGSANGYT
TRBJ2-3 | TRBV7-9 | ATRNLAGRGTDTQY
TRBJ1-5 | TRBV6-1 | ASSEIRTFGPQH
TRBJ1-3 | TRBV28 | ASSLNLRTGRRNTIY
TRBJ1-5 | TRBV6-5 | ASSGTGANQPQH
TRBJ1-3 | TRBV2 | ASSEGQGVISGNTIY
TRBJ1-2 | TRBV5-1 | ASSLEGHSYGYT
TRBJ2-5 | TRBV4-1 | ASSQQGNEETQY
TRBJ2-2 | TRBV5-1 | ASSLAIGGGSGTGELF
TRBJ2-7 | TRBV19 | ASSKGPLFYEQY
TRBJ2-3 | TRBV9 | ASSLGQGLSTDTQY
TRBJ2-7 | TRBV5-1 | ASSTFSGRNEQY
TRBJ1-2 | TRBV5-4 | ASSFGAGDYGYT
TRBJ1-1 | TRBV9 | ASSVRLNTEAF
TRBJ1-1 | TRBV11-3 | ASSLDPSDHQAF
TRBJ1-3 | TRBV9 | ASSVAGSIGSGNTIY